This T cell receptor beta chain came from a study of cytomegalovirus exposure and HLA in healthy donors. This clone is a singleton in its sample. Its antigen remains unidentified. Study outcomes and limitations: Using the classifier, cytomegalovirus status was reportedly diagnosed with high specificity and sensitivity. TCR beta chains numbering under 200 were designated cytomegalovirus-associated. Many donors shared some public TCRs, even though most TCR sequences were rare.

Profiling relied on immunoSEQ multiplex PCR, and the TCRdb table lists in-frame clones only, not all of them. The table has about 150,000 clones, more than 70% seen once. Material: PBMCs. The TCR sequence derives from a human donor in good health.

The CDR3: CASSGIRGSSYNEQFF. The CDR3 nucleotides read TGTGCCAGCAGCGGGATCCGGGGTAGCTCCTACAATGAGCAGTTCTTC. The rearrangement links TRBV11-2 to TRBJ2-1; weak D call: TRBD2 (5 bases). The CDR3 has 16 residues. The germline gives CDR1 SGHAT, CDR2 FQNNGV. V was cut by 5 bases and J by 0 bases, with 14 bases left in between.